This T cell receptor (beta chain) was sequenced for a study of T-cell memory formation after mild COVID-19. On the study more broadly: The two donors had largely donor-specific TCR clusters.

Notes on the study in general: Contracting clones from day 15 to 85 had balanced CD4/CD8; later expanders favoured CD4+. Memory from before infection featured some responding clones, which suggests cross-reactive memory joined.

With 2 bases removed from V and 6 bases from J, the gap between germline ends came to 11 bases. CDR3 size: 14 residues. Germline V gene sequence: CDR1 SGHTA, CDR2 FQGTGA. In regard to this clonotype: The antigen remains unidentified.

TCRdb re-derived calls from the 5' RACE reads in MiXCR, one entry per CDR3 protein. The sample holds roughly 110,000 distinct CDR3 sequences, more than 15% seen once. The source of this sequence is an adult woman who had mild COVID-19 (a few samples of this study predate the infection). Cell type and time point are not known. The sample consisted of PBMCs or a T cell subset sorted from them (not recorded which). V and J are TRBV7-3 and TRBJ2-1; TRBD1 or TRBD2 may be the D gene (5 bases each). The CDR3 sequence: CASSLGGRGNEQFF. CDR3 DNA sequence: TGTGCCAGCAGCTTAGGGGGTAGGGGCAATGAGCAGTTCTTC.